A selection of T cell receptor beta chains follows, all from one sample in a study of healthy donors' naive CD4 and CD8 T cells. TCRdb reanalysed the reads using MiXCR and keeps one entry per CDR3 protein. The sample lists approximately 200,000 distinct CDR3 sequences; around 80% were seen once. Sequenced: naive CD4+ and CD8+ T cells sorted from blood, pooled from several donors. The receptors derive from a pool of human donors in good health; the sample pools cells from several healthy donors. The CDR3 runs from the conserved cysteine through the conserved F or W. The D gene is left open where the match is weak. Rows give clone size only sometimes, using once, few, many, or a class for an expanded clone.

>-|few|TRBJ2-7|TRBV21-1
CASHTGTRNYEQYF
TGTGCCAGCCACACCGGGACTAGAAACTACGAGCAGTACTTC
>TRBD2|few|TRBJ2-1|TRBV27
CASSPAIAGNSNEQFF
TGTGCCAGCAGCCCGGCGATAGCGGGGAACAGCAATGAGCAGTTCTTC
>-|-|TRBJ1-1|TRBV6-5
CASSYTQGNAEAFF
TGTGCCAGCAGTTACACACAGGGTAATGCTGAAGCTTTCTTT
>-|-|TRBJ1-1|TRBV29-1
CSTNPGALMNTEAFF
TGCAGCACCAACCCCGGGGCACTTATGAACACTGAAGCTTTCTTT
>-|few|TRBJ1-5|TRBV24-1
CATSEAGSYSNQPQHF
TGTGCCACCAGTGAGGCTGGGAGTTATAGCAATCAGCCCCAGCATTTT
>-|-|TRBJ1-3|TRBV6-6
CASSHWVTIYF
TGTGCCAGCAGCCACTGGGTCACCATATATTTT
>-|once|TRBJ1-2|TRBV13
CASSPALNYGYTF
TGTGCCAGCAGCCCCGCGCTTAACTATGGCTACACCTTC
>-|-|TRBJ1-2|TRBV7-8
CASSLIEGLNYGYTF
TGTGCCAGCAGCTTGATAGAGGGTCTAAACTATGGCTACACCTTC
>-|-|TRBJ1-1|TRBV29-1
CSVESTEVLNTEAFF
TGCAGCGTTGAGTCGACGGAAGTTTTGAACACTGAAGCTTTCTTT
>-|-|TRBJ2-3|TRBV29-1
CSVDSLTSTDTQYF
TGCAGCGTTGATAGTCTTACTAGCACAGATACGCAGTATTTT
>TRBD1|-|TRBJ1-5|TRBV6-5
CASSGTGLKANQPQHF
TGTGCCAGCAGCGGGACAGGGTTGAAGGCCAATCAGCCCCAGCATTTT
>-|few|TRBJ1-1|TRBV29-1
CSVDLRANTEAFF
TGCAGCGTTGATCTCAGGGCTAACACTGAAGCTTTCTTT
>-|-|TRBJ1-2|TRBV29-1
CSVATGEFYGYTF
TGCAGCGTTGCGACAGGAGAATTCTATGGCTACACCTTC
>TRBD1|-|TRBJ1-1|TRBV24-1
CATSDSGTGNTEAFF
TGTGCCACCAGTGATTCAGGGACAGGGAACACTGAAGCTTTCTTT
>TRBD2|-|TRBJ2-3|TRBV6-5
CASSPGAGVADTQYF
TGTGCCAGCAGTCCAGGAGCGGGAGTTGCAGATACGCAGTATTTT
>-|-|TRBJ2-3|TRBV2
CASLIFRLVGTDTQYF
TGTGCCAGCCTTATCTTCAGGCTGGTTGGCACAGATACGCAGTATTTT
>TRBD1|-|TRBJ2-1|TRBV29-1
CSASGQADNEQFF
TGCAGCGCATCGGGACAGGCGGACAACGAGCAGTTCTTC
>TRBD1|-|TRBJ1-1|TRBV29-1
CSVSRQGANTEAFF
TGCAGCGTATCTCGACAGGGGGCGAACACTGAAGCTTTCTTT
>-|-|TRBJ1-2|TRBV5-5
CASSLANIQGGYTF
TGTGCCAGCAGCTTGGCCAATATTCAGGGTGGCTACACCTTC
>-|-|TRBJ2-7|TRBV5-1
CASSLEQVVSGEQYF
TGCGCCAGCAGCTTGGAACAGGTCGTCTCGGGGGAGCAGTACTTC
>-|-|TRBJ2-3|TRBV5-1
CASSSNGRTDTQYF
TGCGCCAGCAGCTCCAACGGCCGCACAGATACGCAGTATTTT
>-|-|TRBJ2-1|TRBV30
CAFRQISYNEQFF
TGTGCCTTCAGACAGATATCCTACAATGAGCAGTTCTTC
>TRBD1|-|TRBJ1-5|TRBV6-5
CASRRDRASNQPQHF
TGTGCCAGCAGACGGGACAGGGCTAGCAATCAGCCCCAGCATTTT
>TRBD1|-|TRBJ2-3|TRBV13
CASSSDRVAADTQYF
TGTGCCAGCAGCTCCGACAGGGTGGCGGCAGATACGCAGTATTTT
>-|-|TRBJ2-7|TRBV7-9
CASSLGTGIIYEQYF
TGTGCCAGCAGCTTGGGAACAGGGATTATCTACGAGCAGTACTTC
>TRBD1|-|TRBJ1-6|TRBV5-1
CASSPLTGSPLHF
TGCGCCAGCAGCCCACTGACAGGGTCACCCCTCCACTTT
>TRBD1|many|TRBJ1-5|TRBV24-1
CATRLGTGGGQPQHF
TGTGCCACCCGGCTTGGGACAGGGGGCGGTCAGCCCCAGCATTTT
>-|-|TRBJ2-4|TRBV27
CASRTRRDRIAKNIQYF
TGTGCCAGCAGGACCCGGCGGGACAGAATAGCCAAAAACATTCAGTACTTC
>-|few|TRBJ2-7|TRBV6-6
CATLWNYEQYF
TGTGCCACCCTATGGAACTACGAGCAGTACTTC
>-|-|TRBJ2-5|TRBV7-6
CASSLEAVKQETQYF
TGTGCCAGCAGCTTAGAAGCGGTTAAACAAGAGACCCAGTACTTC
>TRBD1|-|TRBJ1-6|TRBV27
CASRSGTANSPLHF
TGTGCCAGCAGATCCGGGACAGCTAATTCACCCCTCCACTTT
>-|-|TRBJ1-1|TRBV19
CASSPWFTGMNTEAFF
TGTGCCAGTAGTCCCTGGTTCACAGGAATGAACACTGAAGCTTTCTTT
>TRBD2|-|TRBJ2-2|TRBV19
CASRRSGGGTGELFF
TGTGCCAGTAGGAGAAGCGGGGGCGGCACCGGGGAGCTGTTTTTT
>-|-|TRBJ2-5|TRBV29-1
CSVTRPSGKLVQYF
TGCAGCGTTACAAGGCCCTCAGGGAAATTAGTACAATACTTC
>TRBD1|-|TRBJ2-2|TRBV5-5
CASSLDWTGGTGELFF
TGTGCCAGCAGCTTGGATTGGACAGGGGGCACCGGGGAGCTGTTTTTT
>-|once|TRBJ1-1|TRBV29-1
CSVMIGSILNTEAFF
TGCAGCGTCATGATAGGGTCCATCTTGAACACTGAAGCTTTCTTT
>TRBD2|-|TRBJ2-1|TRBV29-1
CSVDGTSGSSYNEQFF
TGCAGCGTTGACGGGACTAGCGGGAGCTCCTACAATGAGCAGTTCTTC
>-|-|TRBJ2-5|TRBV5-4
CASSPGLAQETQYF
TGTGCCAGCAGCCCGGGACTCGCTCAAGAGACCCAGTACTTC
>TRBD2|once|TRBJ2-1|TRBV19
CASSIDAGGLIEQFF
TGTGCCAGTAGTATAGACGCGGGGGGCCTGATTGAGCAGTTCTTC
>-|-|TRBJ2-5|TRBV29-1
CSVEETRQETQYF
TGCAGCGTTGAAGAAACAAGACAAGAGACCCAGTACTTC
>-|-|TRBJ1-2|TRBV29-1
CSVEAGIVSTYGYTF
TGCAGCGTTGAGGCAGGGATTGTCTCGACCTATGGCTACACCTTC
>-|-|TRBJ1-2|TRBV7-2
CASSLAGGSRVHYGYTF
TGTGCCAGCAGCTTAGCCGGTGGGTCCCGTGTTCACTATGGCTACACCTTC